The clone carrying this TCR beta chain showed up just once. RNA transcripts yielded amplified TCR beta CDR3 regions. The study used the HTBI primer set for a first-round RT-PCR of the TCR CDR3. TCRdb re-called the multiplex PCR reads with MiXCR, one entry per CDR3 protein. The sample contains fewer than 350,000 distinct CDR3 sequences, roughly 15% of which appear only once. This sample is part of a study of T cells in Graves' hyperthyroidism and ophthalmopathy. Background on the study: Any treatment followed the collection of peripheral blood at initial diagnosis.

The CDR3 sequence is 15 residues long. CDR1 and CDR2 (germline): DFQATT, SNEGSKA (reference sequence). Trimming removed 3 bases from V and 9 bases from J; junction bases left unmatched: 11. Newly diagnosed patients aged 18 to 65 had hyperthyroidism of under 2 months' duration. The chain carries TRBV20-1 and TRBJ2-1, with TRBD2 matching 10 bases. This sequence was found in a woman younger than 45 with Graves' hyperthyroidism that later progressed to Graves' ophthalmopathy. The sequencing sample was made of blood. The CDR3 DNA follows: TGCAGTGCTAGTAGTGCCAGCGGGAGGGCCGCTGAGCAGTTCTTC. As protein: CSASSASGRAAEQFF.